This T cell receptor (beta chain) derives from a study of siplizumab effects on memory and regulatory T cells. Study findings and constraints: A naive or memory phenotype could not be assigned to roughly 75-97% of the proliferating CD4+ or CD8+ clones. Apparently more diverse than memory cells, naive T cells also seemed major alloresponse contributors. Alloreactive sequences whose origin lay in unstimulated CD4+ memory cells were significantly reduced by siplizumab.

The ends were cut back, 4 bases at V and 4 bases at J, with 17 bases in the middle. This CDR3 comprises 16 residues. The V gene's germline CDR1 is ENHRY and CDR2 SYGVKD. Assay used: immunoSEQ multiplex PCR; TCRdb lists only in-frame clones, some missing. The table has approximately 65,000 clones, less than 85% seen once. Naive, memory, effector memory and TEMRA subsets that were unstimulated underwent sequencing in a few donor pairs. As for this clone: The antigen is undetermined.

The sample consisted of memory CD4+ T cells sorted from blood. The chain has TRBV10-3 and TRBJ1-5, with D unclear. This TCR came from a human donor in good health. The CDR3: CAISGGVSAPNQPQHF. CDR3 in DNA: TGTGCCATCAGTGGGGGTGTCTCCGCCCCTAATCAGCCCCAGCATTTT.